Listed here are 28 T cell receptor beta chains from one sample, sequenced in a study of shared clonotypes between healthy human individuals. Sequencing was performed with immunoSEQ multiplex PCR; in TCRdb, only in-frame clones are kept and a portion is missing. The sample lists about 2.1 million clones; 93% were seen once. CD45RO-negative cells were positively selected for CCR7, leaving out terminally differentiated effector memory CD45RA+ cells. Specimen: naive CD8+ T cells from PBMCs. These receptors originate from a young man in good health. Some clones in this sample may be carry-over from other donors' samples.

The rearrangement links TRBV4-3 to TRBJ2-5, with 10 bases matching TRBD1. This CDR3 is 20 amino acids long. The J segment lost 2 bases and the V segment lost 4 bases, leaving 19 bases of the junction unmatched. Per the germline V gene, CDR1 is LGHNA and CDR2 is YSLEER. The DNA of the CDR3 is TGCGCCAGCAGCCTTCCGGACCGCTATGGGGACAGGGGTCATCAAGAGACCCAGTACTTC. Protein sequence: CASSLPDRYGDRGHQETQYF.

The CDR3 region has the DNA TGTGCCACCGCAATGAACACTGAAGCTTTCTTT. Translated, it gives CATAMNTEAFF. The chain is built from TRBV2 and TRBJ1-1; D is unresolved. Trimming left V 10 bases short and J 0 bases short, with 6 bases between. Germline V lookup: CDR1 SNHLY, CDR2 FYNNEI. The CDR3 extends over 11 amino acids.

The chain joins TRBV28 to TRBJ1-5; D perhaps matches TRBD1 (5 bases). Trimming left V 6 bases short and J 0 bases short, with 12 bases between. Germline assignment: CDR1 MDHEN and CDR2 SYDVKM. This CDR3 contains 15 residues. The CDR3 loop is CASSKQEFSNQPQHF. In DNA form, the CDR3 reads TGTGCCAGCAGCAAACAGGAATTTAGCAATCAGCCCCAGCATTTT.

Comments on this clone: Different DNA sequences within this sample yield the same CDR3. The chain has TRBV9 and TRBJ1-1; D ambiguous. The V gene lost 0 bases and the J gene lost 4 bases, with 10 bases spanning the gap. Germline CDR1 is SGDLS and CDR2 is YYNGEE. The CDR3 is made up of 14 amino acids. The CDR3 DNA is TGTGCCAGCAGCGTAGGTGGCGTAGGCACTGAAGCTTTCTTT. Residues: CASSVGGVGTEAFF.

The chain employs TRBV21-1 and TRBJ2-3; TRBD2 was called by the table and not checked on the DNA. TRBV21-1 is deemed a pseudogene. The CDR3 spans 17 residues. CDR3 nucleotide sequence: TGTGCCAGCAGCAAAGGGGGGACTAGCGATAGCACAGATACGCAGTATTTT. Protein sequence: CASSKGGTSDSTDTQYF.

This chain uses TRBV4-1 with TRBJ1-2; TRBD1 might be the D (5 bases). The CDR3 is 15 amino acids. V gave up 0 bases and J gave up 4 bases, with 12 bases separating them. In germline, CDR1 is MGHRA, CDR2 YSYEKL. The CDR3 nucleotides read TGCGCCAGCAGCCAAGAGCACAGGACCTTCTATGGCTACACCTTC. Encoded protein: CASSQEHRTFYGYTF.

V is TRBV7-9 and J is TRBJ2-3; D is unresolved. The germline gives CDR1 SEHNR, CDR2 FQNEAQ (reference sequence). The germline V and J ends were trimmed by 5 bases and 1 base, with 13 bases remaining between them. The CDR3 is 15 residues long. The CDR3 loop is CASSLVNWGTDTQYF. The CDR3 DNA sequence: TGTGCCAGCAGCCTAGTAAACTGGGGCACAGATACGCAGTATTTT.

The rearrangement joins TRBV11-2 to TRBJ1-4; TRBD1 matches at 9 bases. The germline V gene has CDR1 SGHAT and CDR2 FQNNGV. With V trimmed by 5 bases and J by 6 bases, 4 bases remained unmatched. This CDR3 is 14 amino acids long. The chain's CDR3 is CASSERTGDEKLFF. The CDR3 bases are TGTGCCAGCAGCGAACGGACAGGGGATGAAAAACTGTTTTTT.

The chain recombines TRBV5-1 with TRBJ1-2; 7 positions agree with TRBD1. Germline assignment: CDR1 SGHRS and CDR2 YFSETQ. V gave up 4 bases and J gave up 3 bases; unmatched junction bases: 18. This CDR3 has 18 residues. The CDR3 reads CASSPWDRTGILDYGYTF. CDR3 nucleotide sequence: TGCGCCAGCAGCCCATGGGACAGAACCGGGATCCTAGACTATGGCTACACCTTC. Drawing the rest from reference TRBV5-1 and TRBJ1-2, the complete variable domain is KAGVTQTPRYLIKTRGQQVTLSCSPISGHRSVSWYQQTPGQGLQFLFEYFSETQRNKGNFPGRFSGRQFSNSRSEMNVSTLELGDSALYLCASSPWDRTGILDYGYTFGSGTRLTVV.

This chain connects TRBV7-9 to TRBJ2-2; 12 nucleotides match TRBD1. Looked up from germline, CDR1 is SEHNR and CDR2 is FQNEAQ (reference sequence). This CDR3 spans 19 amino acids. Unmatched junction bases numbered 12, after V lost 5 bases and J lost 2 bases. This CDR3 is CASSPTRDRGLGNTGELFF. CDR3 nucleotides: TGTGCCAGCAGCCCTACCCGGGACAGGGGGCTAGGAAACACCGGGGAGCTGTTTTTT. The full variable domain, with the rest looked up from reference TRBV7-9 and TRBJ2-2, is DTGVSQNPRHKITKRGQNVTFRCDPISEHNRLYWYRQTLGQGPEFLTYFQNEAQLEKSRLLSDRFSAERPKGSFSTLEIQRTEQGDSAMYLCASSPTRDRGLGNTGELFFGEGSRLTVL.

This clone occurred once. The chain has TRBV19 and TRBJ1-5, with unresolved D. CDR3 length: 14 amino acids. Trimming stripped 5 bases from V and 2 bases from J, with 10 bases between. Germline loops: CDR1 LNHDA, CDR2 SQIVND (reference sequence). Here the CDR3 DNA reads TGTGCCAGTAGTTACCTGTCGGGCAATCAGCCCCAGCATTTT. It codes for CASSYLSGNQPQHF.

J is TRBJ2-1 and V is TRBV29-1, with TRBD2 identical over 10 bases. Germline loops: CDR1 SQVTM, CDR2 ANQGSEA. J was trimmed by 8 bases and V by 1 base; bases with no gene match: 14. The CDR3 contains 17 residues. The CDR3 nucleotides are TGCAGCGTTGAAGGGACTAGCGGACCCTTGGGGTTGTATGAGCAGTTCTTC. As protein: CSVEGTSGPLGLYEQFF.

The chain is built from TRBV29-1 and TRBJ1-2, with unresolved D. CDR1 is SQVTM, CDR2 ANQGSEA, per germline. The V end lost 2 bases, the J end lost 2 bases, and 9 bases lay between the germline ends. This CDR3 is built from 13 residues. This CDR3 is CSVENTQNYGYTF. DNA for the CDR3: TGCAGCGTTGAAAACACCCAGAACTATGGCTACACCTTC.

V and J are TRBV6-5 and TRBJ2-1, with 12 bases identical to TRBD2. Per the germline V gene, CDR1 is MNHEY and CDR2 is SVGAGI. The CDR3 length is 15 residues. J was trimmed by 8 bases and V by 5 bases; bases with no gene match: 7. In DNA, the CDR3 is TGTGCCAGCAGTAGACTAGCGGGAGATTATGATGAGCAGTTCTTC. Amino acid sequence: CASSRLAGDYDEQFF.

The rearrangement uses TRBV7-4 and TRBJ2-7; TRBD2 matches at 8 bases. The junction had 20 bases not matched to a gene; V was cut back by 4 bases and J by 3 bases. The CDR3 has 19 amino acids. Germline V gene data show CDR1 as SGHVT and CDR2 as SQSDAQ. CDR3 in amino acids: CASSSGRTPREGLFYEQYF. As DNA, the CDR3 is TGTGCCAGCAGCTCCGGACGGACTCCCCGGGAGGGCCTCTTCTACGAGCAGTACTTC.

The sample holds one count of this clone. The chain combines TRBV5-4 with TRBJ1-1, with no clear D. Germline V gene lookup returns CDR1 SGHNT and CDR2 YYREEE (reference sequence). Trimming removed 7 bases from V and 0 bases from J, with 22 bases in between. The CDR3 loop spans 17 amino acids. The DNA of the CDR3 is TGTGCCAGCTCCCTTTGGTCCTCAGAATTATTGAACACTGAAGCTTTCTTT. It specifies CASSLWSSELLNTEAFF. Full variable domain (outside the CDR3, taken from reference TRBV5-4 and TRBJ1-1): ETGVTQSPTHLIKTRGQQVTLRCSSQSGHNTVSWYQQALGQGPQFIFQYYREEENGRGNFPPRFSGLQFPNYSSELNVNALELDDSALYLCASSLWSSELLNTEAFFGQGTRLTVV.

The chain joins TRBV19 to TRBJ2-7; 7 bases fit TRBD2. Germline loops: CDR1 LNHDA, CDR2 SQIVND (reference sequence). Trimming removed 6 bases from V and 6 bases from J; junction bases left unmatched: 14. This CDR3 has 15 residues. CDR3 nucleotides: TGTGCCAGTAGCGTCGCCGGCGGGGGAGGATCCGAGCAGTACTTC. It codes for CASSVAGGGGSEQYF.

The chain combines TRBV28 with TRBJ1-1; tentative D call: TRBD1 (5 bases). CDR1 and CDR2 (germline): MDHEN, SYDVKM. V was trimmed by 3 bases and J by 6 bases, leaving 23 bases between them. The CDR3 is made up of 17 amino acids. CDR3 in amino acids: CASSFFGKGPHTPEAFF. The CDR3, as DNA: TGTGCCAGCAGTTTTTTCGGCAAGGGGCCCCATACTCCTGAAGCTTTCTTT.

The chain's CDR3 is CASSWTSGINEQFF. CDR3 coding DNA: TGTGCCAGCAGCTGGACTAGCGGGATCAATGAGCAGTTCTTC. V gene TRBV5-6 combines with J gene TRBJ2-1; 12 nucleotides match TRBD2. Trimming removed 3 bases from V and 6 bases from J; junction bases left unmatched: 1. The CDR3 sequence is 14 residues long. Per the germline V gene, CDR1 is SGHDT and CDR2 is YYEEEE.

The count of this clone is one. The V call is TRBV9, the J call TRBJ1-2; D ambiguous. This CDR3 region has 13 residues. V was clipped by 1 base and J by 8 bases, with 12 bases between them. CDR1 is SGDLS, CDR2 YYNGEE, per germline. CDR3 sequence: CASSVSLDGGYTF. CDR3 coding DNA: TGTGCCAGCAGCGTATCCCTGGACGGGGGCTACACCTTC.

The chain has TRBV28 and TRBJ1-5; D is possibly TRBD1 (5 bases). Germline lookup yields CDR1 MDHEN and CDR2 SYDVKM. Trimming cost V 0 bases and J 0 bases, with 12 bases left between them. CDR3 size: 17 residues. The CDR3 loop is CASSLWGTANSNQPQHF. In DNA, the CDR3 is TGTGCCAGCAGTTTATGGGGGACGGCAAATAGCAATCAGCCCCAGCATTTT. Together with reference TRBV28 and TRBJ1-5, the CDR3 gives the full variable domain: DVKVTQSSRYLVKRTGEKVFLECVQDMDHENMFWYRQDPGLGLRLIYFSYDVKMKEKGDIPEGYSVSREKKERFSLILESASTNQTSMYLCASSLWGTANSNQPQHFGDGTRLSIL.

The CDR3 DNA sequence: TGTGCCAGCAGTTACGGCCAGGGGGCTTTCTATGGCTACACCTTC. Translating gives CASSYGQGAFYGYTF. This chain uses TRBV6-5 with TRBJ1-2; TRBD1 matches at 8 bases. The CDR3 extends over 15 amino acids. The V and J ends lost 2 bases and 4 bases, in that order; junction bases with no gene match: 6. Germline-derived CDR1 and CDR2 are MNHEY and SVGAGI.

V usage is TRBV11-2 and J usage is TRBJ1-3; 8 bases are a match to TRBD1. Per germline, CDR1 SGHAT and CDR2 FQNNGV. V lost 8 bases and J lost 3; bases outside the gene matches: 9. The CDR3 sequence is 15 residues long. CDR3 sequence reads: CASVPQGAVGNTIYF. For the CDR3, the DNA is TGTGCCAGCGTTCCCCAGGGGGCGGTTGGAAACACCATATATTTT.

This clone was found a few times. The V call is TRBV28, the J call TRBJ1-1; 7 bases map to TRBD1. This CDR3 spans 14 amino acids. Trimming at V came to 6 bases and at J to 3 bases, leaving 7 bases not matched to a gene. Germline CDR1 is MDHEN and CDR2 is SYDVKM. The CDR3 spells CASSLRQGYTEAFF. DNA for the CDR3: TGTGCCAGCAGCCTCCGACAGGGTTACACTGAAGCTTTCTTT.

The chain has TRBV14 and TRBJ2-2; maybe TRBD2 (5 bases). Germline V gene data show CDR1 as SGHDN and CDR2 as FVKESK. The V end lost 4 bases, the J end lost 5 bases, and 17 bases lay between the germline ends. CDR3 length: 16 residues. The CDR3 sequence: CASSPPGVFRTGELFF. The CDR3 DNA reads as TGTGCCAGCAGCCCGCCCGGGGTGTTTAGGACCGGGGAGCTGTTTTTT.

The chain has TRBV7-6 and TRBJ2-2, with D perhaps TRBD1 (5 bases). CDR3 length: 14 amino acids. Germline CDR1 reads SGHVS; CDR2 reads FNYEAQ. V was trimmed by 3 bases and J by 3 bases, leaving 8 bases between them. The CDR3 protein is CASSLGLYTGELFF. The CDR3 DNA sequence: TGTGCCAGCAGCTTGGGGCTTTACACCGGGGAGCTGTTTTTT.

The chain combines TRBV19 with TRBJ2-2, with 7 bases identical to TRBD2. The trim removed 3 bases at V and 6 bases at J, leaving 10 bases unmatched. Per the germline V gene, CDR1 is LNHDA and CDR2 is SQIVND (reference sequence). The CDR3 sequence is 16 residues long. The DNA of the CDR3 is TGTGCCAGTAGTATCGTGGCGGGGGAGGGGTCCGGGGAGCTGTTTTTT. Protein product: CASSIVAGEGSGELFF.

This clone was observed a few times. Other DNA sequences in the same sample also yield this CDR3. This chain connects TRBV9 to TRBJ1-1; TRBD1 might be the D (6 bases). Trimming cost V 3 bases and J 3 bases, with 9 bases left between them. The germline V gene encodes CDR1 SGDLS and CDR2 YYNGEE. CDR3 length: 13 residues. CDR3 region: CASSGGQYTEAFF. The CDR3 DNA reads as TGTGCCAGCAGCGGTGGACAGTACACTGAAGCTTTCTTT. Using reference TRBV9 and TRBJ1-1 for the parts outside the CDR3, the full variable domain is DSGVTQTPKHLITATGQRVTLRCSPRSGDLSVYWYQQSLDQGLQFLIQYYNGEERAKGNILERFSAQQFPDLHSELNLSSLELGDSALYFCASSGGQYTEAFFGQGTRLTVV.